Presented here are 3 T cell receptor beta chains from one specimen sequenced in a study of T cells in Graves' hyperthyroidism and ophthalmopathy. Authors of the study amplified TCR beta CDR3 regions from RNA transcripts. First-round RT-PCR with HTBI primers amplified the TCR CDR3 region. MiXCR was run by TCRdb on the multiplex PCR reads, yielding one entry per CDR3 protein. The sample has hundreds of thousands of distinct CDR3 sequences, 18% seen once; the top ten hold around 17%. Sequencing used blood. These receptors came from a woman aged 45-59 years with Graves' hyperthyroidism that later progressed to Graves' ophthalmopathy.

A note on this clonotype: Being one base from a much bigger clone, this may be a read error. This rearrangement joins TRBV11-2 to TRBJ2-2; either TRBD1 or TRBD2 may supply D (6 bases each). Germline V gene lookup returns CDR1 SGHAT and CDR2 FQNNGV. This CDR3 has 17 amino acids. The CDR3 DNA follows: TGTGCCTGCAGCCAACTCCCGCCGGGGGCGGGAACCGGGGAGCTGTTTTTT. Its translation is CACSQLPPGAGTGELFF.

This clonotype was counted many times. The chain uses TRBV3-1 and TRBJ2-2, with a possible D match to TRBD1 (6 bases). Deletions cut 3 bases from V and 0 bases from J, with 8 bases between. CDR3 size: 15 residues. Per the germline V gene, CDR1 is LGHDT and CDR2 is YNNKEL (reference sequence). The CDR3 coding sequence is TGTGCCAGCAGCCACAGGACAGCGAACACCGGGGAGCTGTTTTTT. Protein: CASSHRTANTGELFF.

This clonotype was seen at least ten times. The V call is TRBV20-1, the J call TRBJ2-3; no reliable D call. V gave up 0 bases and J gave up 4 bases, with 11 bases separating them. The CDR3 runs 14 residues. The germline gives CDR1 DFQATT, CDR2 SNEGSKA (reference sequence). The CDR3 region is CSARDFMGADTQYF. The DNA for the CDR3 is TGCAGTGCTAGAGATTTTATGGGCGCAGATACGCAGTATTTT.